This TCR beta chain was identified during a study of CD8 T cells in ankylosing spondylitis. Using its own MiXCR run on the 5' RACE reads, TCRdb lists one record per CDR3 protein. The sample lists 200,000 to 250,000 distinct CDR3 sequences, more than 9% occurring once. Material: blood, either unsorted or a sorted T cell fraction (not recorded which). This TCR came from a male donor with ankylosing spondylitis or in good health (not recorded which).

DNA of the CDR3: TGCAGCGTTGAAGATGGAACCAGGGATGGAAACACCATATATTTT. Protein product: CSVEDGTRDGNTIYF. The genes are TRBV29-1 and TRBJ1-3, with D maybe TRBD1 (5 bases). Trimming took off 0 bases at V and 3 bases at J, with 12 bases between the two ends. CDR3 length: 15 residues. Germline V gene lookup returns CDR1 SQVTM and CDR2 ANQGSEA.